This T cell receptor beta chain appears in the sequencing data of a study of blood T cell repertoires in COVID-19. TCRdb's copy holds only in-frame clones and misses some; the assay was immunoSEQ multiplex PCR. Of around 270,000 clones in the sample, 84% were seen once. Per germline, CDR1 SGHAT and CDR2 FQNNGV. Trimming removed 1 base at V and 0 bases at J, with 6 bases between. The CDR3 runs to 15 residues. The TCR was taken from a woman aged 40 to 50 who had recovered from COVID-19. The V and J genes are TRBV11-2 and TRBJ2-2, with unresolved D. The sequencing sample was made of peripheral blood. The DNA of the CDR3 is TGTGCCAGCAGCTTAGCACAGACGAACACCGGGGAGCTGTTTTTT. Translating gives CASSLAQTNTGELFF.